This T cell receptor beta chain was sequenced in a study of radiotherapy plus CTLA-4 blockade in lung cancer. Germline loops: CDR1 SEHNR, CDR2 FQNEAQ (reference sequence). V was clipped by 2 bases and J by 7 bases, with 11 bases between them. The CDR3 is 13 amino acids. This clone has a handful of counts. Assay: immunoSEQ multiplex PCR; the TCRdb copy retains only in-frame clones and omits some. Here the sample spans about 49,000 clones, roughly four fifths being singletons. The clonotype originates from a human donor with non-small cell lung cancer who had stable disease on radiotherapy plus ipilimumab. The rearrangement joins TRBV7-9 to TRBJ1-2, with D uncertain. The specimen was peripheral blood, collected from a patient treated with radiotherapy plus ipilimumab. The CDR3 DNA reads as TGTGCCAGCAGCTTAAACCTCGCGGCTGGCTACACCTTC. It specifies CASSLNLAAGYTF.